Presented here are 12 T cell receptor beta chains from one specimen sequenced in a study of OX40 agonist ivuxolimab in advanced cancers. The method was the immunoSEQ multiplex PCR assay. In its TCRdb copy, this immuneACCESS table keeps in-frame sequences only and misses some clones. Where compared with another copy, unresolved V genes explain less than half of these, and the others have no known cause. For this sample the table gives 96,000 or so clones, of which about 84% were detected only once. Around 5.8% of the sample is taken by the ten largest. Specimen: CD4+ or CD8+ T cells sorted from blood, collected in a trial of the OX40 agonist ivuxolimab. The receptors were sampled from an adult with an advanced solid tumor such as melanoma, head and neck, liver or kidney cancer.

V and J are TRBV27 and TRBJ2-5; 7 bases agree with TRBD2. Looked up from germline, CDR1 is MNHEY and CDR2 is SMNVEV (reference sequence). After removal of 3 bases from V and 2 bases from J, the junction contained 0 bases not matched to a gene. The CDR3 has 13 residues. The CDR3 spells CASSFGGQETQYF. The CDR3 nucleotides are TGTGCCAGCAGTTTCGGGGGGCAAGAGACCCAGTACTTC.

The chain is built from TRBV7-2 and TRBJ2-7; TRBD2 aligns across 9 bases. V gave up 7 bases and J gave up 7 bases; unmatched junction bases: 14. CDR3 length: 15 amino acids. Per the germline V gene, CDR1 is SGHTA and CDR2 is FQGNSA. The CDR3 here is CASTPIAGVFWEQYF. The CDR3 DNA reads TGTGCCAGCACGCCAATAGCGGGAGTGTTTTGGGAGCAGTACTTC.

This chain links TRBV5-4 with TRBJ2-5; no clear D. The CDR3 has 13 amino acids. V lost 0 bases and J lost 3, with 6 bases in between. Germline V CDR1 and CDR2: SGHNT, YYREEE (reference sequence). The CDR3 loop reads CASSLERKETQYF. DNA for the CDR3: TGTGCCAGCAGCTTGGAGAGGAAAGAGACCCAGTACTTC.

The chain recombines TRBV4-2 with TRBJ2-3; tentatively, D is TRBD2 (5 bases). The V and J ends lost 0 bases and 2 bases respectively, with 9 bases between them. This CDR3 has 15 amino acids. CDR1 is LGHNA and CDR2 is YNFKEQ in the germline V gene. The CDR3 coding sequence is TGTGCCAGCAGCCAAGAAGAAGCGGACACAGATACGCAGTATTTT. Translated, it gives CASSQEEADTDTQYF.

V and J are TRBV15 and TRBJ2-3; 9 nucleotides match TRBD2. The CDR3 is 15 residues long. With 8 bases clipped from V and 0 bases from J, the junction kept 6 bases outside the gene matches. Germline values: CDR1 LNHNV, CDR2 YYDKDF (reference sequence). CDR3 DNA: TGTGCCACCTATTTTGCGGGGGGGAGCACAGATACGCAGTATTTT. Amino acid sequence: CATYFAGGSTDTQYF.

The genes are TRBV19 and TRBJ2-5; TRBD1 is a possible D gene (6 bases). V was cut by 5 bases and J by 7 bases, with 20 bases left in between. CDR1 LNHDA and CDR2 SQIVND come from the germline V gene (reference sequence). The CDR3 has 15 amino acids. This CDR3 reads CASSPGQWGGVTQYF. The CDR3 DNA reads TGTGCCAGTAGTCCGGGACAATGGGGTGGTGTGACCCAGTACTTC.

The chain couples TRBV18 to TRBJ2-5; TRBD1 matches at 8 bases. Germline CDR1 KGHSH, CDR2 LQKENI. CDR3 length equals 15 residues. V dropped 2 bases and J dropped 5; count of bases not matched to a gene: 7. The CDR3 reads CASSPGQGWLETQYF. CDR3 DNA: TGTGCCAGCTCACCAGGACAGGGTTGGTTGGAGACCCAGTACTTC.

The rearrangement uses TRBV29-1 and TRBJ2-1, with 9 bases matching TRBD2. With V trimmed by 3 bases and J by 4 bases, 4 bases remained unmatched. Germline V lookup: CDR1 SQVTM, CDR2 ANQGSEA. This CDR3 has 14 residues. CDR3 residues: CSVDPSGIYNEQFF. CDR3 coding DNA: TGCAGCGTTGATCCTAGCGGGATATACAATGAGCAGTTCTTC.

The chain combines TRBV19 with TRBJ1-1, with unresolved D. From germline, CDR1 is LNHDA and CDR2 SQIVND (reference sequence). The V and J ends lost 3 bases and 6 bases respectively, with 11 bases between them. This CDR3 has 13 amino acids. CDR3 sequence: CASSMGIPPEAFF. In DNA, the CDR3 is TGTGCCAGTAGTATGGGAATACCCCCTGAAGCTTTCTTT.

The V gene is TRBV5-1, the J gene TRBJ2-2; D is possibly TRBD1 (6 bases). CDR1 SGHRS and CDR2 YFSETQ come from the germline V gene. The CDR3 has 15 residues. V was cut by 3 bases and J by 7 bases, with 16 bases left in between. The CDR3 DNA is TGCGCCAGCAGCTACGGCCTAGCAGGGGACGGGGAGCTGTTTTTT. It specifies CASSYGLAGDGELFF.

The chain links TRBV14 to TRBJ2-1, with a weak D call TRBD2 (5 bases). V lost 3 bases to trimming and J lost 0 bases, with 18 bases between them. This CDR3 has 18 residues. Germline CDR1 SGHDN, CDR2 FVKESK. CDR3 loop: CASSQRGLRPSSYNEQFF. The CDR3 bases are TGTGCCAGCAGCCAGAGAGGACTGCGCCCGAGCTCCTACAATGAGCAGTTCTTC.

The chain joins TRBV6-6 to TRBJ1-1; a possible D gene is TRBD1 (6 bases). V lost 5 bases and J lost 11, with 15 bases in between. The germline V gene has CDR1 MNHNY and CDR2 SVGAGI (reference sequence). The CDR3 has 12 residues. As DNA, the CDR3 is TGTGCCAGCAGTCTTCCCGACAGGTCGGCTTTCTTT. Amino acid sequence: CASSLPDRSAFF.